This TCR beta chain derives from a study of T cell responses to AZD1222 COVID-19 vaccine. Whole-study findings and limits: Among the donors, most were white British and more were female, and clonal diversity was possibly underestimated.

Points on this clone: What it binds is unknown.

This CDR3 is 15 amino acids long. From germline, CDR1 is KGHDR and CDR2 SFDVKD. V gave up 3 bases and J gave up 0 bases, with 8 bases separating them. Data came from immunoSEQ multiplex PCR; TCRdb stores just in-frame clones and leaves some out. The sample includes about 72,000 clones, roughly 91% seen only once; the top ten take 24%. The sequencing here drew on peripheral blood, taken on day 0 of AZD1222 vaccination. The chain combines TRBV24-1 with TRBJ2-1; D possibly corresponds to TRBD1 (5 bases). The clonotype comes from an adult in good health. The CDR3 sequence: CATSDDSSSYNEQFF. CDR3 bases: TGTGCCACCAGTGATGACAGTAGCTCCTACAATGAGCAGTTCTTC.